The 6 T cell receptor beta chains in this list originate from one sample, sequenced in a study of T cell changes during pregnancy in multiple sclerosis. Assay: immunoSEQ multiplex PCR; the TCRdb copy retains only in-frame clones and omits some. This sample has 99,000 or so clones; 90% to 95% occur once, and the top ten carry more than 0.75%. The material was peripheral blood, obtained after pregnancy. These receptor sequences come from a female donor with multiple sclerosis, enrolled in a pregnancy study.

The chain recombines TRBV27 with TRBJ1-5, with D possibly matching TRBD1 (5 bases). The CDR3 consists of 14 residues. Per germline, CDR1 MNHEY and CDR2 SMNVEV (reference sequence). Between the trimmed V and J ends, which lost 4 bases and 6 bases, there was a span of 13 bases. This chain's CDR3 is CASSSGTGGQPQHF. DNA for the CDR3: TGTGCCAGCAGTTCCGGGACGGGAGGTCAGCCCCAGCATTTT.

The rearrangement links TRBV5-1 to TRBJ1-1; TRBD1 aligns across 12 bases. The germline gives CDR1 SGHRS, CDR2 YFSETQ. With V trimmed by 0 bases and J by 1 base, 13 bases remained unmatched. This CDR3 is 20 amino acids long. The CDR3 sequence: CASSLGFWPGQGARNTEAFF. The CDR3 bases are TGCGCCAGCAGCTTGGGCTTCTGGCCGGGACAGGGGGCGAGGAACACTGAAGCTTTCTTT.

This chain joins TRBV2 and TRBJ1-3, with D perhaps TRBD1 (5 bases). The ends were cut back, 6 bases at V and 0 bases at J, with 9 bases in the middle. The CDR3 contains 14 residues. Germline V gene lookup returns CDR1 SNHLY and CDR2 FYNNEI. CDR3 in DNA: TGTGCCAGCAGGGGGGGGGACTCTGGAAACACCATATATTTT. As protein: CASRGGDSGNTIYF.

Here the CDR3 reads CASSDPQGYSNQPQHF. The CDR3 nucleotides read TGTGCCAGCTCCGACCCCCAGGGGTATAGCAATCAGCCCCAGCATTTT. The rearrangement joins TRBV28 to TRBJ1-5; D perhaps matches TRBD1 (6 bases). Trimming took off 8 bases at V and 0 bases at J, with 17 bases between the two ends. Looked up from germline, CDR1 is MDHEN and CDR2 is SYDVKM. There are 16 residues in the CDR3. Full variable domain (missing parts from reference TRBV28 and TRBJ1-5): DVKVTQSSRYLVKRTGEKVFLECVQDMDHENMFWYRQDPGLGLRLIYFSYDVKMKEKGDIPEGYSVSREKKERFSLILESASTNQTSMYLCASSDPQGYSNQPQHFGDGTRLSIL.

The chain carries TRBV10-3 and TRBJ1-2, with D possibly matching TRBD1 (6 bases). The CDR3 has 14 amino acids. With 8 bases removed from V and 4 bases from J, the gap between germline ends came to 17 bases. The germline CDR1 and CDR2 sequences are ENHRY and SYGVKD. CDR3 in amino acids: CAIPTGIHGYGYTF. The CDR3 DNA reads TGTGCCATCCCAACAGGGATTCATGGCTATGGCTACACCTTC.

The rearrangement uses TRBV7-9 and TRBJ2-3; weak D call: TRBD2 (6 bases). Deletions cut 4 bases from V and 4 bases from J, with 12 bases between. The CDR3 sequence is 14 residues long. CDR1 and CDR2 (germline): SEHNR, FQNEAQ (reference sequence). CDR3 nucleotide sequence: TGTGCCAGCAGCTCCACGGGGACTTCAGATACGCAGTATTTT. Protein: CASSSTGTSDTQYF.